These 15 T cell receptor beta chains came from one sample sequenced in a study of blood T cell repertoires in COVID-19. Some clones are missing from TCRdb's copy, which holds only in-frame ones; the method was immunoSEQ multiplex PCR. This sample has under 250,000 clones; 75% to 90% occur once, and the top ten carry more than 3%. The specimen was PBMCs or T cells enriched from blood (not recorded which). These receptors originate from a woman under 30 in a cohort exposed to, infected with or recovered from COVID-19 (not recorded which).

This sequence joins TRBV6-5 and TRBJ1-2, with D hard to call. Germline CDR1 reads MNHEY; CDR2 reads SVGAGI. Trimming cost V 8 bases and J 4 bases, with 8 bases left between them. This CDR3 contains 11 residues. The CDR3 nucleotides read TGTGCCAGCCAGACTAGCTATGGCTACACCTTC. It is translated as CASQTSYGYTF.

The CDR3 DNA reads as TGTGCCAGCCATGAGGTGGTTGCATCAGAATGGGAGACCCAGTACTTC. This translates into CASHEVVASEWETQYF. The rearrangement joins TRBV2 to TRBJ2-5; no reliable D call. The CDR3 has 16 amino acids. Germline V lookup: CDR1 SNHLY, CDR2 FYNNEI. V lost 8 bases to trimming and J lost 5 bases, with 24 bases between them.

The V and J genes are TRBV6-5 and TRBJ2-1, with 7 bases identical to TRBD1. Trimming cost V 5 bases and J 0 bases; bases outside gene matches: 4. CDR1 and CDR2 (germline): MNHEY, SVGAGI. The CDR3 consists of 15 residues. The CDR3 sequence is CASSRRDSSYNEQFF. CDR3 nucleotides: TGTGCCAGCAGTCGACGGGACAGCTCCTACAATGAGCAGTTCTTC.

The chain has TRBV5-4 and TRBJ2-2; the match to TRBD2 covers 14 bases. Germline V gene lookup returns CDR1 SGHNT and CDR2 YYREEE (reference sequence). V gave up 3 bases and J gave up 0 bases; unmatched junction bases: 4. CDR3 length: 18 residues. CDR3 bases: TGTGCCAGCAGCTCCGGACTAGCGGGAGGTTCGAACACCGGGGAGCTGTTTTTT. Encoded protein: CASSSGLAGGSNTGELFF.

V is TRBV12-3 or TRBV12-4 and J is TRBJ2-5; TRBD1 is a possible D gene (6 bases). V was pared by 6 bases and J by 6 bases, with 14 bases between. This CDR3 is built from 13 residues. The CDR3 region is CASSSTGPQTQYF. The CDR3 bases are TGTGCCAGCAGCAGTACAGGGCCGCAGACCCAGTACTTC.

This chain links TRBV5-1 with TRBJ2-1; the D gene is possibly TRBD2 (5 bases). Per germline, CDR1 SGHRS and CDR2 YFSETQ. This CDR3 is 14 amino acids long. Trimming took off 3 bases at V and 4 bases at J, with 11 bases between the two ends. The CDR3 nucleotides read TGCGCCAGCAGCTCGCAGCGGACTTACAATGAGCAGTTCTTC. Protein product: CASSSQRTYNEQFF.

The CDR3 region is CASRTSGSPGELFF. The CDR3, as DNA: TGTGCCAGCAGGACTAGCGGGAGCCCCGGGGAGCTGTTTTTT. The chain employs TRBV2 and TRBJ2-2; TRBD2 matches 12 bases. Trimming at V came to 6 bases and at J to 6 bases, leaving 2 bases not matched to a gene. This CDR3 contains 14 residues. Per the germline V gene, CDR1 is SNHLY and CDR2 is FYNNEI.

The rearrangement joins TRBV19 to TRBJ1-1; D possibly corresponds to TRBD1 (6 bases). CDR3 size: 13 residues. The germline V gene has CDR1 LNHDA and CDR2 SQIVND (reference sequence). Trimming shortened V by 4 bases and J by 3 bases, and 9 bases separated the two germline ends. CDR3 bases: TGTGCCAGTAGTAGGGGGCAGGACACTGAAGCTTTCTTT. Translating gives CASSRGQDTEAFF.

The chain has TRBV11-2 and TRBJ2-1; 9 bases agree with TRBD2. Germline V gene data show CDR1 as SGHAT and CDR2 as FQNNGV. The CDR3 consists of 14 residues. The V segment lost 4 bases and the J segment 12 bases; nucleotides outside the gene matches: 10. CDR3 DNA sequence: TGTGCCAGCAGCTCCGGAGCGGGGGGCGAGGGGCAGTTCTTC. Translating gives CASSSGAGGEGQFF.

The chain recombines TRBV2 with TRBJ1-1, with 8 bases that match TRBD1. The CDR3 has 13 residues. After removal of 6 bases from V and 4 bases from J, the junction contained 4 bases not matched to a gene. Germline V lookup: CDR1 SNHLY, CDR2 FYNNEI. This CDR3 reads CASRLDRATEAFF. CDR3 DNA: TGTGCCAGCAGACTGGACAGGGCCACTGAAGCTTTCTTT.

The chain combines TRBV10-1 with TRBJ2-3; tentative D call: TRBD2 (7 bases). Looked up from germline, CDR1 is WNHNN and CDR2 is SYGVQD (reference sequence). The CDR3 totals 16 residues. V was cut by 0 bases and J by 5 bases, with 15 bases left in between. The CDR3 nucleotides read TGCGCCAGCAGTGAGTCGAGTGGGGGGGCCCAAGATACGCAGTATTTT. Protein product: CASSESSGGAQDTQYF.

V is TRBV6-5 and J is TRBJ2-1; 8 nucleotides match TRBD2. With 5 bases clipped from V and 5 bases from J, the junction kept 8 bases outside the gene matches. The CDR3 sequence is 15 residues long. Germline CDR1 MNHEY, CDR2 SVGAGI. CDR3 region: CASSLPGGGHNEQFF. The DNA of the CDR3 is TGTGCCAGCAGTCTACCCGGGGGGGGCCACAATGAGCAGTTCTTC.

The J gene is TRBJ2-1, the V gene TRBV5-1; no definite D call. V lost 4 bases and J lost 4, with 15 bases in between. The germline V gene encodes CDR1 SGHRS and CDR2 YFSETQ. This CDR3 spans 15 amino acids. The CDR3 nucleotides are TGCGCCAGCAGCCCCCAGTTCGGAGAGTACAATGAGCAGTTCTTC. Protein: CASSPQFGEYNEQFF.

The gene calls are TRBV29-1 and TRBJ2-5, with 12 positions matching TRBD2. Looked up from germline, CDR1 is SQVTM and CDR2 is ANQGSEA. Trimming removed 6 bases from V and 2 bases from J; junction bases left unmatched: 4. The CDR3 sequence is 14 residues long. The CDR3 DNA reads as TGCAGCGTCACCGGGACTAGCGGGCAAGAGACCCAGTACTTC. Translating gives CSVTGTSGQETQYF.

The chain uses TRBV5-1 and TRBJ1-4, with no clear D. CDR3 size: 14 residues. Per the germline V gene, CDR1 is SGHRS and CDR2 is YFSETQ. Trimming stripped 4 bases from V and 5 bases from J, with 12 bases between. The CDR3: CASSPGELNEKLFF. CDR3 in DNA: TGCGCCAGCAGCCCCGGGGAGTTGAATGAAAAACTGTTTTTT.